This T cell receptor (beta chain) originates from a study of long-term antiretroviral therapy in people with HIV. At survey level, the immunoSEQ assay was run in its v3.0 version. A target of roughly 40,000-50,000 T-cell genomes per sample was set for sequencing. Measured with immunoSEQ multiplex PCR; TCRdb has only the in-frame clones, and not every one. This table holds 26,000 or so clones, approximately 84% found once. As concerns this clone: Antigen unknown.

Study-wide results and limits: Although diversity increased after ART, it remained lower than in transplant donor controls. Clones showing expansion before ART dominated the repertoire at all time points. Sampling of blood ran from the mid-2000s to the late 2010s, and older ART regimens were possibly in use.

The sequence derives from a man aged 50 to 60 with HIV. This sample comprised unsorted PBMCs, obtained 2 years after starting antiretroviral therapy.

CDR3 residues: CASSQAGRNQPQHF. In DNA form, the CDR3 reads TGTGCCAGCAGCCAGGCAGGGCGGAATCAGCCCCAGCATTTT. This sequence joins TRBV4-2 and TRBJ1-5, with a tentative D call TRBD1 (5 bases). CDR3 length: 14 residues. The V gene lost 3 bases and the J gene lost 4 bases, with 10 bases spanning the gap. Per the germline V gene, CDR1 is LGHNA and CDR2 is YNFKEQ.